The rows below give T cell receptor beta chains drawn from one sample of a study of blood T cell repertoires in COVID-19. Only in-frame clones appear in the TCRdb table, and some are missing; sequencing was by immunoSEQ multiplex PCR. The sample carries 200,000 to 300,000 clones, about 93% recorded once. The sample consisted of peripheral blood. These receptors came from a man in his thirties or forties with COVID-19, enrolled during active disease. The CDR3 runs from the conserved cysteine through the conserved F or W. D genes are given only for firm matches. Expanded clones get a size class; other rows say once, few or many, or leave the size out.

clone_size	j_call	d_call	v_call	cdr3_aa	cdr3_nt
-	TRBJ2-1	-	TRBV12-3/TRBV12-4	CASRFGNYNEQFF	TGTGCCAGCAGATTCGGGAATTACAATGAGCAGTTCTTC
once	TRBJ1-2	TRBD1	TRBV2	CASRAEGQAYGYTF	TGTGCCAGCAGAGCCGAAGGACAGGCCTATGGCTACACCTTC
-	TRBJ1-2	TRBD1	TRBV10-3	CAISLTGNYGYTF	TGTGCCATCAGTCTGACAGGGAACTATGGCTACACCTTC
-	TRBJ1-5	-	TRBV7-6	CASSLEQGYQPQHF	TGTGCCAGCAGCTTAGAACAGGGTTACCAGCCCCAGCATTTT
-	TRBJ1-2	TRBD1	TRBV4-1	CASSRAIDRVSFTNYGYTF	TGCGCCAGCAGCCGGGCGATCGACAGGGTTTCTTTTACTAACTATGGCTACACCTTC
-	TRBJ1-2	TRBD1	TRBV5-1	CASSQQGQTTYGYTF	TGCGCCAGCAGCCAGCAGGGACAGACAACCTATGGCTACACCTTC
-	TRBJ1-2	TRBD1	TRBV19	CASSFRDRGPAVYGYTF	TGTGCCAGTAGTTTCCGGGACAGGGGGCCCGCCGTCTATGGCTACACCTTC
-	TRBJ2-3	-	TRBV11-3	CASSLARSDTQYF	TGTGCCAGCAGCTTAGCGAGGTCGGATACGCAGTATTTT
once	TRBJ2-1	-	TRBV28	CASSLTGRSYNEQFF	TGTGCCAGCAGTTTAACGGGAAGGTCCTACAATGAGCAGTTCTTC
-	TRBJ1-2	TRBD1	TRBV5-5	CASSFSGTAYGYTF	TGTGCCAGCAGCTTCTCGGGGACAGCATATGGCTACACCTTC
-	TRBJ1-1	-	TRBV30	CAWRAPTVMNTEAFF	TGTGCCTGGAGGGCCCCGACAGTCATGAACACTGAAGCTTTCTTT
once	TRBJ1-2	TRBD1	TRBV3-1/TRBV3-2	CASSATRGDSYTF	TGTGCCAGCAGCGCGACCAGGGGGGATAGCTACACCTTC
-	TRBJ1-1	TRBD1	TRBV6-5	CASSQGARGEAFF	TGTGCCAGCAGTCAGGGGGCGCGGGGTGAAGCTTTCTTT
once	TRBJ2-2	TRBD2	TRBV30	CAWLVPGGAGELFF	TGTGCCTGGCTCGTCCCCGGGGGGGCCGGGGAGCTGTTTTTT